One and the same sample provided the 4 T cell receptor beta chains below, sequenced in a study of cytomegalovirus exposure and HLA in healthy donors. Vbeta (60) and Jbeta (13) primers were used in the PCR. Clones were read by immunoSEQ multiplex PCR, and TCRdb kept only the in-frame ones, dropping some. The profile shows 100,000 or so clones, 70% to 80% of them singletons. Sequencing used PBMCs. The receptors were gathered from a female donor in good health and CMV-seropositive.

The V gene is TRBV25-1, the J gene TRBJ1-2; no clear D gene. CDR1 is MGHDK and CDR2 is SYGVNS in the germline V gene. CDR3 length equals 13 residues. Trimming stripped 2 bases from V and 8 bases from J, with 12 bases between. This CDR3 is CASSEMVSGGYTF. CDR3 bases: TGTGCCAGCAGTGAAATGGTCAGCGGAGGCTACACCTTC.

The chain is built from TRBV5-4 and TRBJ1-4; tentative D call: TRBD1 (6 bases). There are 14 residues in the CDR3. V was shortened by 4 bases and J by 8 bases, with 15 bases between the two germline ends. Germline loops: CDR1 SGHNT, CDR2 YYREEE (reference sequence). In DNA form, the CDR3 reads TGTGCCAGCAGCCGTGGGGGGCGGGAGGAAAAACTGTTTTTT. Protein product: CASSRGGREEKLFF.

This chain uses TRBV5-5 with TRBJ2-7; D unclear. Gene TRBJ2-5 matches the end of the DNA better, so the J call may be wrong. The CDR3 consists of 14 residues. In germline, CDR1 is SGHKS, CDR2 YYEKEE (reference sequence). CDR3: CASSLAAALETQYF. CDR3 sequence (DNA): TGTGCCAGCAGCTTGGCCGCGGCATTGGAGACCCAGTACTTC.

The V gene is TRBV5-1, the J gene TRBJ2-7, with 10 positions matching TRBD2. There are 18 residues in the CDR3. Germline CDR1 SGHRS, CDR2 YFSETQ. The V and J ends lost 1 base and 1 base, in that order; junction bases with no gene match: 11. The CDR3 DNA reads TGCGCCAGCAGCTTGATCGTGAGCGGGGGGGCCTCGTCCTACGAGCAGTACTTC. This translates into CASSLIVSGGASSYEQYF.